The next 21 T cell receptor beta chains were all read from a single sample in a study of blood T cell repertoires in COVID-19. Sequenced by immunoSEQ multiplex PCR; TCRdb stores in-frame clones only, minus some. The table includes 250,000 to 300,000 clones, roughly 90% detected once. The sequencing sample was made of peripheral blood. Receptor source: a woman aged 25-40 years with COVID-19, enrolled during active disease.

This clone was counted once. The gene calls are TRBV14 and TRBJ2-7, with D maybe TRBD2 (5 bases). The V gene lost 1 base and the J gene lost 9 bases, with 13 bases spanning the gap. Germline values: CDR1 SGHDN, CDR2 FVKESK. There are 13 residues in the CDR3. The CDR3 nucleotides read TGTGCCAGCAGCCAAGGGCTGAGGGCCCGGCAGTACTTC. It specifies CASSQGLRARQYF.

CDR3 in DNA: TGCGCCAGCAGGACAGAAGGGAACACTGAAGCTTTCTTT. Residues: CASRTEGNTEAFF. The gene calls are TRBV5-1 and TRBJ1-1, with D possibly matching TRBD1 (5 bases). From germline, CDR1 is SGHRS and CDR2 YFSETQ. With 5 bases removed from V and 1 base from J, the gap between germline ends came to 9 bases. The CDR3 sequence is 13 residues long.

CDR3 sequence reads: CAIATDSSNQPQHF. The CDR3 region has the DNA TGTGCCATCGCTACGGACTCTAGCAATCAGCCCCAGCATTTT. The rearrangement joins TRBV27 to TRBJ1-5; D gene unclear. The CDR3 loop spans 14 amino acids. Germline V gene lookup returns CDR1 MNHEY and CDR2 SMNVEV (reference sequence). The V end was cut by 10 bases, the J end by 0 bases, with 13 bases between.

The gene calls are TRBV3-1 (or the pseudogene TRBV3-2) and TRBJ1-5; D uncertain. There are 13 residues in the CDR3. Trimming took 4 bases from V and 7 from J, leaving 11 bases between them. Germline CDR1 reads LGHDT; CDR2 reads YNNKEL (reference sequence). DNA of the CDR3: TGTGCCAGCAGCCTTAGTGGGCGCCAGCCCCAGCATTTT. Translated, it gives CASSLSGRQPQHF.

This clone occurred many times. The rearrangement links TRBV19 to TRBJ1-3; possible D gene TRBD1, 6 bases. CDR1 and CDR2 (germline): LNHDA, SQIVND (reference sequence). The V end lost 6 bases, the J end lost 4 bases, and 25 bases lay between the germline ends. CDR3 length: 18 amino acids. The CDR3, as DNA: TGTGCCAGTAGAAGGATCGGTCCTGGGGGCGAAAGAGGAAACACCATATATTTT. It is translated as CASRRIGPGGERGNTIYF.

The chain is built from TRBV5-1 and TRBJ2-2, with unresolved D. Germline values: CDR1 SGHRS, CDR2 YFSETQ. CDR3 length equals 15 residues. Trimming pared 4 bases from V and 1 base from J, leaving 11 bases between. CDR3 nucleotide sequence: TGCGCCAGCAGCATCGTCCCGGGGAACACCGGGGAGCTGTTTTTT. It is translated as CASSIVPGNTGELFF.

This chain uses TRBV7-9 with TRBJ2-7; maybe TRBD1 (5 bases). This CDR3 has 14 residues. Germline assignment: CDR1 SEHNR and CDR2 FQNEAQ (reference sequence). V was clipped by 5 bases and J by 2 bases, with 13 bases between them. CDR3 sequence reads: CASSLQGVAYEQYF. CDR3 coding DNA: TGTGCCAGCAGCCTCCAGGGCGTTGCCTACGAGCAGTACTTC.

The CDR3 DNA sequence: TGTGCCAGCATGACCCTGGGGCGGGGTTCACCCCTCCACTTT. Translation: CASMTLGRGSPLHF. The chain employs TRBV6-5 and TRBJ1-6; weak D call: TRBD1 (5 bases). CDR3 length equals 14 residues. Trimming left V 7 bases short and J 9 bases short, with 16 bases between. Germline V gene sequence: CDR1 MNHEY, CDR2 SVGAGI.

The chain has TRBV10-1 and TRBJ2-3, with unresolved D. Germline V gene lookup returns CDR1 WNHNN and CDR2 SYGVQD (reference sequence). The V and J ends lost 4 bases and 0 bases respectively, with 14 bases between them. There are 16 residues in the CDR3. CDR3 nucleotide sequence: TGCGCCAGCAGTGGGATTCGGAGAACTAGCACAGATACGCAGTATTTT. Translating it yields CASSGIRRTSTDTQYF.

The chain has TRBV5-1 and TRBJ1-4; 9 bases agree with TRBD1. Per the germline V gene, CDR1 is SGHRS and CDR2 is YFSETQ. V dropped 6 bases and J dropped 5; count of bases not matched to a gene: 5. This CDR3 region has 14 residues. The chain's CDR3 is CASTPGTGNEKLFF. In DNA form, the CDR3 reads TGCGCCAGCACTCCCGGGACAGGGAATGAAAAACTGTTTTTT.

This CDR3 is CASSDPFHSVGANEQFF. The CDR3 nucleotides are TGCGCCAGCAGTGACCCCTTCCATTCCGTGGGGGCCAATGAGCAGTTCTTC. This sequence joins TRBV10-1 and TRBJ2-1; D possibly corresponds to TRBD1 (6 bases). The V gene lost 3 bases and the J gene lost 6 bases, with 21 bases spanning the gap. Germline V CDR1 and CDR2: WNHNN, SYGVQD (reference sequence). The CDR3 extends over 17 amino acids.

This chain uses TRBV10-1 with TRBJ1-1; D gene uncertain. V was shortened by 3 bases and J by 5 bases, with 7 bases between the two germline ends. This CDR3 has 12 amino acids. Germline values: CDR1 WNHNN, CDR2 SYGVQD (reference sequence). Here the CDR3 DNA reads TGCGCCAGCAGTGACCCCCAGACTGAAGCTTTCTTT. This sequence encodes CASSDPQTEAFF.

The gene calls are TRBV2 and TRBJ1-4, with D possibly TRBD1 on 6 matching bases. The length of the CDR3 is 19 residues. Germline values: CDR1 SNHLY, CDR2 FYNNEI. V was shortened by 6 bases and J by 6 bases, with 29 bases between the two germline ends. The CDR3 loop is CASSEGLQGTVAVDEKLFF. The CDR3 DNA reads as TGTGCCAGCAGCGAGGGCCTACAGGGAACAGTTGCAGTGGATGAAAAACTGTTTTTT.

The V gene is TRBV2, the J gene TRBJ1-6; 7 nucleotides line up with TRBD1. CDR1 and CDR2 from the germline V gene are SNHLY and FYNNEI. The CDR3 runs 15 residues. V shed 6 bases, J shed 5 bases, and the junction held 7 bases outside the gene matches. The CDR3 sequence is CASRKGQRDNSPLHF. CDR3 coding DNA: TGTGCCAGCAGGAAGGGACAGCGAGATAATTCACCCCTCCACTTT.

The chain carries TRBV12-5 and TRBJ2-7, with 9 bases identical to TRBD2. In germline, CDR1 is LGHNT, CDR2 FRNRAP. This CDR3 comprises 15 residues. The junction had 2 bases not matched to a gene; V was cut back by 2 bases and J by 0 bases. CDR3 nucleotide sequence: TGTGCTAGTGGTTTGCGGCGGGGGGGCTCCTACGAGCAGTACTTC. Translating gives CASGLRRGGSYEQYF.

This chain connects TRBV4-1 to TRBJ1-4; maybe TRBD1 (5 bases). Germline values: CDR1 MGHRA, CDR2 YSYEKL. Trimming shortened V by 6 bases and J by 8 bases, and 13 bases separated the two germline ends. The CDR3 is 13 amino acids. CDR3 bases: TGCGCCAGCAGTATAACCCGGGGGGAAAAACTGTTTTTT. Its translation: CASSITRGEKLFF.

In its sample, this clone was seen many times. Here the CDR3 DNA reads TGCGCCAGCTATTATAGCGGGGAGCTGTTTTTT. Amino acids: CASYYSGELFF. The chain has TRBV10-2 and TRBJ2-2; D gene unclear. The CDR3 is made up of 11 amino acids. V was shortened by 8 bases and J by 7 bases, with 8 bases between the two germline ends. Germline values: CDR1 WSHSY, CDR2 SAAADI.

The chain recombines TRBV15 with TRBJ1-2; no clear D. CDR3 length: 13 residues. Germline-derived CDR1 and CDR2 are LNHNV and YYDKDF (reference sequence). Trimming took 0 bases from V and 4 from J, leaving 6 bases between them. The CDR3 reads CATSREAAYGYTF. The DNA of the CDR3 is TGTGCCACCAGCAGAGAGGCGGCCTATGGCTACACCTTC.

This chain connects TRBV24-1 to TRBJ2-7; D is undetermined. Germline loops: CDR1 KGHDR, CDR2 SFDVKD. Trimming removed 6 bases at V and 1 base at J, with 12 bases between. There are 14 residues in the CDR3. CDR3 coding DNA: TGTGCCACCAGTACCGCATATCGGTCCTACGAGCAGTACTTC. Its translation is CATSTAYRSYEQYF.

The chain employs TRBV19 and TRBJ1-5; possibly TRBD1 for D (6 bases). This CDR3 region has 14 residues. The germline CDR1 and CDR2 sequences are LNHDA and SQIVND (reference sequence). V was shortened by 5 bases and J by 7 bases, with 15 bases between the two germline ends. The CDR3 is CASSWQGQGQPQHF. The CDR3 bases are TGTGCCAGTAGTTGGCAGGGGCAAGGGCAGCCCCAGCATTTT.

The V and J genes are TRBV27 and TRBJ2-2; unclear D gene. CDR3 size: 14 residues. Germline CDR1 is MNHEY and CDR2 is SMNVEV (reference sequence). V was cut by 3 bases and J by 3 bases, with 8 bases left in between. CDR3 residues: CASSLALYTGELFF. Here the CDR3 DNA reads TGTGCCAGCAGTTTGGCCCTTTACACCGGGGAGCTGTTTTTT.